This T cell receptor beta chain was identified in a study of cytomegalovirus exposure and HLA in healthy donors. In the PCR, 60 Vbeta and 13 Jbeta primers were used. Assay used: immunoSEQ multiplex PCR; TCRdb lists only in-frame clones, some missing. This sample has around 120,000 clones, with about four fifths found just once. The CDR3 covers 14 residues. V lost 5 bases and J lost 7, with 12 bases in between. The germline CDR1 and CDR2 sequences are MDHEN and SYDVKM. The source is a woman aged 40-49 years in good health and CMV-seronegative. The chain couples TRBV28 to TRBJ1-6, with TRBD1 as a possible D gene (6 bases). The sample taken for sequencing was PBMCs. CDR3 bases: TGTGCCAGCAGTACGGGACAAAACAATTCACCCCTCCACTTT. It specifies CASSTGQNNSPLHF.